A single count supports the clone carrying this T cell receptor (beta chain). Its specificity is not known. The data stem from a study of T cell responses to AZD1222 COVID-19 vaccine. Overall study results and limits: Only a handful of individuals given AZD1222 were seropositive at baseline.

V was pared by 7 bases and J by 7 bases, with 12 bases of the junction left unmatched. In germline, CDR1 is MNHEY, CDR2 SVGAGI. CDR3 length equals 15 residues. TCRdb's table, derived via immunoSEQ multiplex PCR, lists solely in-frame clones and lacks some. The sample contains approximately 110,000 clones, roughly 91% of which appear only once. This TCR was sampled from an adult in good health. The material sequenced was peripheral blood, taken on day 0 of AZD1222 vaccination. The rearrangement links TRBV6-5 to TRBJ1-2; 10 bases align to TRBD1. CDR3 coding DNA: TGTGCCAGCACTATAGACGGGACAGGGGTGGGTGGCTACACCTTC. Translation: CASTIDGTGVGGYTF.